This T cell receptor beta chain originates from a study of cytomegalovirus exposure and HLA in healthy donors. Germline-derived CDR1 and CDR2 are MGHDK and SYGVNS. Trimming cost V 6 bases and J 0 bases, with 9 bases left between them. The CDR3 sequence is 14 residues long. PCR involved 60 Vbeta and 13 Jbeta primers. Profiling relied on immunoSEQ multiplex PCR, and the TCRdb table lists in-frame clones only, not all of them. This table has around 220,000 clones, 65% to 75% appearing once. The chain combines TRBV25-1 with TRBJ2-1; possible D gene TRBD1, 7 bases. The source of this sequence is a woman in her twenties or thirties in good health and CMV-seronegative. Sample: PBMCs. This chain's CDR3 is CASRRDSSYNEQFF. CDR3 sequence (DNA): TGTGCCAGCAGGCGGGACAGCTCCTACAATGAGCAGTTCTTC.